What follows are 4 T cell receptor beta chains derived from one specimen sequenced in a study of beta chain features in type 1 diabetes. Overall study results and limits: When Type 1 diabetes patients were examined, their TCRB CDR3s proved moderately but significantly shorter in all four CD4+ subsets.

No antigens are known for them. Expressed TCRB transcripts were sequenced, since all the RNA that had been isolated was reverse transcribed. Libraries were prepared by immunoSEQ multiplex PCR; TCRdb keeps only in-frame clonotypes and omits some of them. The sample consists of approximately 160,000 clones, around 63% of them appearing once. Input material: naive CD4+ T cells from blood. Receptors originate from a man aged 25 to 45 with type 1 diabetes.

The chain is built from TRBV30 and TRBJ2-2, with D unresolved. CDR3 size: 14 residues. V was trimmed by 4 bases and J by 5 bases, leaving 14 bases between them. The germline CDR1 and CDR2 sequences are GTSNPN and SVGIG (reference sequence). Here the CDR3 reads CAWKWYLSTGELFF. For the CDR3, the DNA is TGTGCCTGGAAGTGGTACCTAAGTACCGGGGAGCTGTTTTTT.

The V gene is TRBV2, the J gene TRBJ2-3; D might be TRBD2 (6 bases). The V end was cut by 6 bases, the J end by 3 bases, with 13 bases between. Per the germline V gene, CDR1 is SNHLY and CDR2 is FYNNEI. This CDR3 comprises 14 residues. The CDR3 DNA is TGTGCCAGCAGCTCGACCGCGGGAACAGATACGCAGTATTTT. Its translation: CASSSTAGTDTQYF.

This clone was detected only a few times. At one end, the junction sequence differs from germline, possibly due to a read error. The gene calls are TRBV29-1 and TRBJ2-5; D not certain. Germline V gene sequence: CDR1 SQVTM, CDR2 ANQGSEA. The CDR3 covers 13 residues. The CDR3 coding sequence is TGCAGCGTAGAAGGACGGAGACAAGAGACCCAGTACTTC. Translation gives CSVEGRRQETQYF.

The chain carries TRBV6-5 and TRBJ1-4, with D hard to call. Germline-derived CDR1 and CDR2 are MNHEY and SVGAGI. V was trimmed by 1 base and J by 7 bases, leaving 7 bases between them. The CDR3 is 13 residues long. CDR3 sequence reads: CASSYFKGEKLFF. Written as DNA, the CDR3 is TGTGCCAGCAGTTACTTTAAAGGTGAAAAACTGTTTTTT.